This T cell receptor (beta chain) was identified in a study of blood T cells in healthy people across ages (dated by TCRdb to about 2015). With respect to the entire study: In model experiments, roughly one uniquely barcoded TCR beta cDNA molecule per two T cells was captured by template switching. The study analyzed two additional independent replicas of 1 million unique cDNA reads from the same blood draw for two donors, one aged 18 to 30 and one aged 80 or older. The study measured age-related changes in TCR beta repertoire diversity using deep sequencing normalized with unique cDNA molecular identifiers. Donors were grouped into four age groups: young (average approximately 16 years), middle-aged (over 35), aged (about 59) and long-lived (just over 80).

Overall study results and their limits: Estimates of total diversity from one million sequenced T cells were regarded as lower bounds and underestimates. Compared with the aged group, more naive CD4+ T cells, fewer expanded clones and increased TCR diversity were shown by the long-lived group, suggesting age selection. The CMV infection status of donors was not known, potentially confounding age-related changes in expanded clonotypes. Since profiling was done on bulk unsorted PBMCs, naive and antigen-experienced compartments could not be conclusively compared. A strong correlation was found between observed TCR beta diversity and the percentage of naive T cells measured by flow cytometry. Observed TCR beta diversity per million T cells fell roughly linearly with age, and a significant reduction was already apparent by age about 38.

A note on this clonotype: Its antigen remains undetermined. No much larger clone exists at a distance of one base, and base qualities are not known.

In the germline V gene, CDR1 corresponds to SGHAT and CDR2 to FQNNGV. At the junction V is shortened by 0 bases and J by 0 bases, with 8 bases in between. The CDR3 sequence holds 16 residues, the cysteine and phenylalanine included. Here the CDR3 DNA is all that survives: 48 bases in frame from base 1. The method behind the library was 5' RACE. Data came from an Illumina HiSeq 2500. A second PCR of about 6 to 12 cycles was performed with a sample-barcoded 5' primer and a J-beta primer mix. A template-switch 5' adaptor carrying 12 random nucleotides introduced a unique molecular identifier onto each TCR beta cDNA molecule. Each sample yielded at least 2.5 million CDR3-containing paired-end reads. The Mint cDNA synthesis kit, primed by a TRBC-specific oligonucleotide, was used to synthesize first-strand cDNA from all RNA. All cDNA was treated with uracil-DNA glycosylase and then went through a first 18-cycle PCR with the universal primers M1SS and BC2_uni_R. In the source study's methods: Each sample was normalized by randomly selecting 1 million high-quality reads, each carrying a distinct molecular identifier. Instead of being binned into consensus sequences, reads that shared molecular identifiers were thrown out. MiTCR, run with a Q25 quality threshold and the strictest error-elimination algorithm, handled CDR3 identification, clonotype clustering and error correction. A nonparametric unseen species model with Euler transformation was used to estimate a lower bound on total TCR beta diversity. Starting from the raw public reads, TCRdb applied fastp trimming at Q25, assembled clones with MiXCR and retained in-frame beta chains. Merged by CDR3 protein, the rows form single entries marked with the most common genes and DNA. TCRdb, not the original authors, processed these V and J calls. The sample data list around 800,000 distinct CDR3 sequences, and roughly 25% of these were observed just once. The top ten constitute about 3% of the sample.

Donors were roughly 40 systemically healthy Caucasian individuals from Russia aged roughly 6 to 100 years. Each donor gave around 9 milliliters of peripheral blood, collected into EDTA-treated Vacutainer tubes. Ficoll-Paque density-gradient centrifugation was used to isolate PBMCs, with at least 6.5 million per sample. Trizol reagent was used to extract total RNA from the PBMCs, yielding at least 6 micrograms per sample. For every donor, an aliquot of PBMCs went through flow cytometry to measure the percentages of naive CD45RAhigh/CD27high T cells. This sample also belongs to another study, concerning T cells of mothers and their children. Drawing on the second study: Nine systemically healthy Caucasian individuals served as donors, namely three mothers together with their six children. cDNA synthesis used all of the extracted RNA, with around 1.4 ug of RNA in each 15 ul reaction. In the second PCR, the M1S primer introduced both the sample barcodes and 2-4 random nucleotides. Over 8.5 million TCR beta CDR3 reads came from each mother, compared with about 3 million reads from each child. TCR recombination output is similarly shaped by thymic selection in related and unrelated pairs, with a minor effect exerted by inherited differences. Normalized repertoire overlap in related mother-child pairs was always slightly higher than in unrelated mother-child pairs, but the difference was never significant. With a sensitivity of roughly 93 clones per million clonotypes, no persistent microchimeric T cell clones were detected. In the study, deep NGS was used to compare the TCR beta repertoires of mothers and children, and features distinguishing related mother-child pairs from unrelated individuals were sought. Mothers averaged about 40 +/- 4 years of age and children averaged about 10 +/- 4 years. After adapters were ligated using NEBNext reagents, the libraries underwent 100+100 nt paired-end sequencing on an Illumina HiSeq 2000. Mother and child libraries were prepared a month apart and sequenced in separate runs to prevent cross-contamination. Between roughly 500,000 and 2,000,000 distinct TCR beta clonotypes were identified per donor. Naive TCR beta clonotypes were estimated from low-frequency clonotypes matched to each donor's FACS-determined naive share, without sorting.

The sequence was obtained from a boy aged 5 to 17 in good health. This receptor chain uses TRBV11-2 and TRBJ2-2; the D region is possibly TRBD1 or TRBD2, each matching across 5 bases. The material sequenced was blood. The CDR3 region: CASSLEWGTNTGELFF. The DNA sequence follows: TGTGCCAGCAGCTTAGAGTGGGGGACGAACACCGGGGAGCTGTTTTTT.